A single sample gave rise to the 20 T cell receptor beta chains below, sequenced in a study of shared clonotypes between healthy human individuals. Assay used: immunoSEQ multiplex PCR; TCRdb lists only in-frame clones, some missing. There are about 560,000 clones in the sample; around 80% occur only once, and 12% lies in the top ten. Sequencing used PBMCs. The receptors were gathered from a middle-aged woman in good health. Some clones in this sample may be carry-over from other donors' samples.

V and J are TRBV9 and TRBJ2-1; 10 bases agree with TRBD2. The CDR3 length is 15 residues. V was clipped by 2 bases and J by 10 bases; unmatched bases: 9. From germline, CDR1 is SGDLS and CDR2 YYNGEE. The CDR3 protein is CASSVGLAGAEEQFF. Written as DNA, the CDR3 is TGTGCCAGCAGCGTGGGGCTAGCGGGAGCCGAGGAGCAGTTCTTC.

This clone was seen a handful of times. The chain carries TRBV7-9 and TRBJ2-3; 13 bases align to TRBD2. The CDR3 runs 17 residues. The germline V gene has CDR1 SEHNR and CDR2 FQNEAQ (reference sequence). V was pared by 5 bases and J by 0 bases, with 5 bases of the junction left unmatched. The CDR3 loop is CASSRTSGSASTDTQYF. For the CDR3, the DNA is TGTGCCAGCAGCCGGACTAGCGGGAGCGCTAGCACAGATACGCAGTATTTT.

This chain links TRBV5-1 with TRBJ2-1, with 8 bases aligning to TRBD1. CDR3 size: 14 residues. With V trimmed by 7 bases and J by 4 bases, 7 bases remained unmatched. CDR1 SGHRS and CDR2 YFSETQ come from the germline V gene. For the CDR3, the DNA is TGCGCCAGCGGACAGGGAGAGGGATACAATGAGCAGTTCTTC. It is translated as CASGQGEGYNEQFF.

This clone showed up just once. The genes are TRBV7-2 and TRBJ1-3; D may be TRBD1 (6 bases). Between the trimmed V and J ends, which lost 1 base and 5 bases, there was a span of 12 bases. Germline lookup yields CDR1 SGHTA and CDR2 FQGNSA. This CDR3 spans 15 amino acids. CDR3 sequence: CASSLVGGGRNTIYF. DNA of the CDR3: TGTGCCAGCAGCTTAGTGGGGGGCGGTAGAAACACCATATATTTT.

This clone has just a few counts. This rearrangement joins TRBV10-3 to TRBJ2-2; 8 bases map to TRBD1. Germline V gives CDR1 ENHRY, CDR2 SYGVKD. The CDR3 is 17 amino acids. V was clipped by 0 bases and J by 4 bases; unmatched bases: 7. The CDR3 DNA is TGTGCCATCAGTGAGTCGGCAGGGGGCGTTGGCACCGGGGAGCTGTTTTTT. Residues: CAISESAGGVGTGELFF.

For this clone: A far larger clone is just one base off, so this is likely a read error. The J gene is TRBJ2-7, the V gene TRBV7-9; 8 bases match TRBD1. Germline CDR1 is SEHNR and CDR2 is FQNEAQ (reference sequence). The CDR3 is 19 amino acids. The CDR3 nucleotides read TGTGCCAGCGGCTTAGCGGTGAGAACAGGGGGACTGGGGTCCTACGAGCAGTACTTC. Translated, it gives CASGLAVRTGGLGSYEQYF.

The V gene is TRBV9, the J gene TRBJ2-5; D remains ambiguous. The germline gives CDR1 SGDLS, CDR2 YYNGEE. V lost 0 bases and J 5 bases, leaving 17 bases between the germline ends. The CDR3 runs to 16 residues. CDR3 in DNA: TGTGCCAGCAGCGTAGGACGGGTCAAAGTAGGGGAGACCCAGTACTTC. Amino acid sequence: CASSVGRVKVGETQYF.

The rearrangement uses TRBV11-2 and TRBJ2-5, with no clear D. There are 12 residues in the CDR3. In germline, CDR1 is SGHAT, CDR2 FQNNGV. V was pared by 5 bases and J by 7 bases, with 11 bases between. CDR3 coding DNA: TGTGCCAGCAGCCCATCCCCTGTGACCCAGTACTTC. Translated: CASSPSPVTQYF. The variable domain in full, with the rest retrieved from reference TRBV11-2 and TRBJ2-5, is EAGVAQSPRYKIIEKRQSVAFWCNPISGHATLYWYQQILGQGPKLLIQFQNNGVVDDSQLPKDRFSAERLKGVDSTLKIQPAKLEDSAVYLCASSPSPVTQYFGPGTRLLVL.

The chain couples TRBV7-6 to TRBJ2-7, with D possibly TRBD2 on 5 matching bases. The CDR3 length is 14 residues. Trimming removed 0 bases from V and 6 bases from J, with 12 bases in between. Germline-derived CDR1 and CDR2 are SGHVS and FNYEAQ. CDR3 sequence reads: CASSLALAEVEQYF. CDR3 bases: TGTGCCAGCAGCTTAGCCCTAGCTGAGGTCGAGCAGTACTTC. The whole variable domain, filled in from reference TRBV7-6 and TRBJ2-7, reads GAGVSQSPRYKVTKRGQDVALRCDPISGHVSLYWYRQALGQGPEFLTYFNYEAQQDKSGLPNDRFSAERPEGSISTLTIQRTEQRDSAMYRCASSLALAEVEQYFGPGTRLTVT.

The chain has TRBV29-1 and TRBJ1-1; a weak D match, TRBD1 (5 bases). In germline, CDR1 is SQVTM, CDR2 ANQGSEA. This CDR3 spans 14 amino acids. The germline V and J ends were trimmed by 3 bases and 4 bases, with 15 bases remaining between them. The CDR3 sequence: CSVDSAGGGTEAFF. DNA for the CDR3: TGCAGCGTTGATAGCGCGGGGGGTGGCACTGAAGCTTTCTTT.

This rearrangement joins TRBV10-3 to TRBJ1-3, with D unresolved. This CDR3 is built from 15 residues. Looked up from germline, CDR1 is ENHRY and CDR2 is SYGVKD. Between the trimmed V and J ends, which lost 4 bases and 4 bases, there was a span of 14 bases. The DNA of the CDR3 is TGTGCCATCAGTGCGACGGGAGATTCCGGAAACACCATATATTTT. Amino acid sequence: CAISATGDSGNTIYF.

The chain has TRBV18 and TRBJ2-5; 8 bases agree with TRBD1. The CDR3 loop spans 15 amino acids. Germline trimming cut 2 bases from V and 5 bases from J; bases unmatched to any gene: 7. The germline gives CDR1 KGHSH, CDR2 LQKENI. In DNA, the CDR3 is TGTGCCAGCTCACCAACCAGGGGGCGCGGGGAGACCCAGTACTTC. Its translation: CASSPTRGRGETQYF. Full variable domain (outside the CDR3, taken from reference TRBV18 and TRBJ2-5): NAGVMQNPRHLVRRRGQEARLRCSPMKGHSHVYWYRQLPEEGLKFMVYLQKENIIDESGMPKERFSAEFPKEGPSILRIQQVVRGDSAAYFCASSPTRGRGETQYFGPGTRLLVL.

This clone was found once. One end of the junction does not line up with germline, which may come from a read error. The rearrangement links TRBV4-1 to TRBJ2-1; TRBD2 aligns across 13 bases. This CDR3 is built from 14 residues. Per germline, CDR1 MGHRA and CDR2 YSYEKL. The CDR3 bases are TGTGCCAGCAGCCCGGGACTAGCGGGAAATGAGCAGTTCTTC. Translation: CASSPGLAGNEQFF.

Regarding this clone: Since a far larger clone is one base different, this is likely a read error. The V call is TRBV7-2, the J call TRBJ1-5; the D is unclear. The CDR3 runs 15 residues. Germline V gene lookup returns CDR1 SGHTA and CDR2 FQGNSA. This chain's CDR3 is CASSLIWGSNQLQHF. The CDR3, as DNA: TGTGCCAGCAGCTTAATTTGGGGAAGCAATCAGCTCCAGCATTTT.

The CDR3, as DNA: TGTGCCAGCTATACCACAGGGATCGGAAAACTGTTTTTT. The encoded protein is CASYTTGIGKLFF. The rearrangement uses TRBV18 and TRBJ1-4; D is perhaps TRBD1 (6 bases). V was clipped by 7 bases and J by 10 bases, with 16 bases between them. CDR1 and CDR2 (germline): KGHSH, LQKENI. This CDR3 comprises 13 residues.

In this sample, this clone turned up a few times. CDR3 nucleotides: TGTGCCAGCACCAGACAGACAGGGGAGAGTAACTATGGCTACACCTTC. It encodes CASTRQTGESNYGYTF. The rearrangement links TRBV28 to TRBJ1-2; TRBD1 aligns across 8 bases. The V gene's germline CDR1 is MDHEN and CDR2 SYDVKM. This CDR3 is built from 16 residues. V lost 7 bases, J lost 1 base, and 11 bases stayed unmatched.

This clone was picked up one time. V is TRBV5-5 and J is TRBJ1-1; a weak D match, TRBD1 (6 bases). CDR3 length: 14 amino acids. Germline assignment: CDR1 SGHKS and CDR2 YYEKEE (reference sequence). The V gene lost 4 bases and the J gene lost 1 base, with 11 bases spanning the gap. CDR3 DNA: TGTGCCAGCAGCCGGGGACACGCGAACACTGAAGCTTTCTTT. Translating gives CASSRGHANTEAFF.

The chain couples TRBV5-6 to TRBJ2-1; D not certain. Germline CDR1 SGHDT, CDR2 YYEEEE. CDR3 length: 16 residues. The V end was cut by 0 bases, the J end by 2 bases, with 12 bases between. Here the CDR3 DNA reads TGTGCCAGCAGCTTGGACGGACCAGTACCCTACAATGAGCAGTTCTTC. Protein product: CASSLDGPVPYNEQFF.

The rearrangement links TRBV9 to TRBJ2-7, with D perhaps given as TRBD1 or TRBD2 (5 bases each). The CDR3 length is 14 residues. The ends were cut back, 4 bases at V and 0 bases at J, with 11 bases in the middle. Germline CDR1 is SGDLS and CDR2 is YYNGEE. The CDR3 DNA reads TGTGCCAGCAGCCCAAGGGACCACTCCTACGAGCAGTACTTC. This codes for CASSPRDHSYEQYF.

J is TRBJ1-5 and V is TRBV7-2; TRBD1 aligns across 8 bases. V lost 3 bases to trimming and J lost 3 bases; unmatched junction nucleotides: 1. CDR3 length: 14 amino acids. In germline, CDR1 is SGHTA, CDR2 FQGNSA. The CDR3 sequence is CASSLDRANQPQHF. The CDR3 bases are TGTGCCAGCAGCTTGGACAGGGCCAATCAGCCCCAGCATTTT.